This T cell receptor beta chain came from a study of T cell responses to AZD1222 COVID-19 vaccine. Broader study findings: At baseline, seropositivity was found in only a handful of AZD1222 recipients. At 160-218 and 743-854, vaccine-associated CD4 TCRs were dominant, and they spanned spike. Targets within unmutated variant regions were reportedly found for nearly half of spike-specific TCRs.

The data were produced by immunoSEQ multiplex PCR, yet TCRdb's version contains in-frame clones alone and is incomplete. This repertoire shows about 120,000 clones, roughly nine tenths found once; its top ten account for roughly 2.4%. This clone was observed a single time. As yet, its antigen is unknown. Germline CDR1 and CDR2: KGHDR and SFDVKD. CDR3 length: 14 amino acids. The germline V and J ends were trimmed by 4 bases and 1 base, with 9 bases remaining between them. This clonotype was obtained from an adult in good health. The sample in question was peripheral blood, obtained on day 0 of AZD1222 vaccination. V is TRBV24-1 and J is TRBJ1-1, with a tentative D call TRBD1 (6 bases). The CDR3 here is CATSDTGRNTEAFF. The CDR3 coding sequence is TGTGCCACCAGTGACACAGGGAGGAACACTGAAGCTTTCTTT.